This entry lists 17 T cell receptor beta chains sequenced from one sample in a study of blood T cells in healthy people across ages. Primed by a sample-barcoded 5' primer and a J-beta primer mix, a second PCR proceeded for about 6 to 11 cycles. TCRdb re-analysed the 5' RACE reads in MiXCR, keeping a single row per CDR3 protein. This table holds 750,000 to 850,000 distinct CDR3 sequences, 25% found once. These data also featured in a second study, about T cells of mothers and their children.

Material for sequencing was blood. The source of these receptors is a boy younger than 18 in good health.

This chain links TRBV6-5 with TRBJ2-5, with D maybe TRBD2 (5 bases). With the DNA end fitting TRBJ2-1 better, the J assignment may be wrong. CDR3 size: 14 residues. CDR1 and CDR2 (germline): MNHEY, SVGAGI. CDR3 sequence (DNA): TGTGCCAGCAGTTATACTAGAGACTACAATGAGCAGTTCTTC. This encodes CASSYTRDYNEQFF.

There are a few counts of this clonotype. This chain connects TRBV6-5 to TRBJ2-5; tentatively, D is TRBD1 or TRBD2 (5 bases each). The better agreement between TRBJ2-1 and the DNA end casts doubt on the J call. CDR3 size: 13 residues. Per germline, CDR1 MNHEY and CDR2 SVGAGI. In DNA, the CDR3 is TGTGCCAGCAGTCCCGAATGGGGGAATGAGCAGTTCTTC. Protein sequence: CASSPEWGNEQFF.

This clonotype has just a few counts. The chain's CDR3 is CASSLAHSGANVLTF. CDR3 bases: TGTGCCAGCAGTTTGGCCCACTCTGGGGCCAACGTCCTGACTTTC. The chain joins TRBV27 to TRBJ2-6; D not resolved. Germline lookup yields CDR1 MNHEY and CDR2 SMNVEV (reference sequence). The CDR3 length is 15 residues. V lost 3 bases to trimming and J lost 0 bases, with 6 bases between them.

This clonotype has just a few counts. The chain uses TRBV12-3 or TRBV12-4 and TRBJ2-3, with D perhaps matching TRBD1 (6 bases). V was shortened by 1 base and J by 6 bases, with 20 bases between the two germline ends. The CDR3 runs to 17 residues. CDR3 sequence: CASSLGGTGRDRDTQYF. CDR3 in DNA: TGTGCCAGCAGTTTAGGAGGCACAGGGCGAGATCGGGATACGCAGTATTTT.

The chain employs TRBV28 and TRBJ2-1, with TRBD1 identical over 8 bases. V shed 5 bases and J 8 bases; nucleotides not matched to a gene: 14. The CDR3 has 16 amino acids. Germline loops: CDR1 MDHEN, CDR2 SYDVKM. The CDR3, as DNA: TGTGCCAGCAGTCACGGACAGGGTTTAGGCTTTTATGAGCAGTTCTTC. This sequence encodes CASSHGQGLGFYEQFF. Combining the CDR3 with reference TRBV28 and TRBJ2-1 gives the whole variable domain DVKVTQSSRYLVKRTGEKVFLECVQDMDHENMFWYRQDPGLGLRLIYFSYDVKMKEKGDIPEGYSVSREKKERFSLILESASTNQTSMYLCASSHGQGLGFYEQFFGPGTRLTVL.

This clonotype was recorded only once. A junction boundary mismatches the germline segment, possibly from a read error. This chain connects TRBV7-9 to TRBJ2-3; tentative D call: TRBD1 (6 bases). CDR3 length equals 14 residues. Germline V CDR1 and CDR2: SEHNR, FQNEAQ (reference sequence). The CDR3 loop reads CASSLLQGMDTQYF. The DNA for the CDR3 is TGCGCCAGCAGCCTTCTACAGGGTATGGATACGCAGTATTTT.

This clonotype was detected ten times or more. The chain links TRBV7-8 to TRBJ2-7; D is possibly TRBD1 (5 bases). Trimming took off 0 bases at V and 5 bases at J, with 17 bases between the two ends. The CDR3 sequence is 16 residues long. Germline V gene data show CDR1 as SGHVS and CDR2 as FQNEAQ. For the CDR3, the DNA is TGTGCCAGCAGCTTAGCTCGGTGGCAGGGTATACACGAGCAGTACTTC. Translating it yields CASSLARWQGIHEQYF.

This clonotype showed up just a few times. The rearrangement links TRBV6-1 to TRBJ2-7, with D tentatively TRBD2 (7 bases). Looked up from germline, CDR1 is MNHNS and CDR2 is SASEGT. Trimming removed 8 bases from V and 0 bases from J, with 17 bases in between. This CDR3 region has 15 residues. CDR3 sequence reads: CASFSDGGLSYEQYF. Written as DNA, the CDR3 is TGTGCCAGCTTCAGCGACGGGGGGCTCTCCTACGAGCAGTACTTC.

This clonotype has only a few counts. The rearrangement joins TRBV2 to TRBJ1-1; perhaps TRBD1 as D (5 bases). Germline V CDR1 and CDR2: SNHLY, FYNNEI. V lost 2 bases and J 5 bases, leaving 15 bases between the germline ends. The CDR3 has 15 residues. The DNA for the CDR3 is TGTGCCAGCAGTGAAAGTGGGGGGGAGGAGACTGAAGCTTTCTTT. Translating it yields CASSESGGEETEAFF.

The rearrangement joins TRBV7-2 to TRBJ2-1; 8 positions match TRBD1. CDR1 and CDR2 (germline): SGHTA, FQGNSA. The CDR3 loop spans 17 amino acids. V dropped 1 base and J dropped 5; count of bases not matched to a gene: 10. The CDR3 protein is CASSLEPPGGWDNEQFF. In DNA form, the CDR3 reads TGTGCCAGCAGCTTAGAGCCTCCAGGGGGCTGGGACAATGAGCAGTTCTTC.

The table lists this clonotype with a few counts. This rearrangement joins TRBV27 to TRBJ2-5, with a possible D match to TRBD2 (6 bases). The end of the DNA is better explained by TRBJ2-7, so the J call may be wrong. The length of the CDR3 is 15 residues. Germline CDR1 is MNHEY and CDR2 is SMNVEV (reference sequence). The CDR3 protein is CASSPNRDWNYEQYF. The DNA of the CDR3 is TGTGCCAGCAGTCCAAACCGGGACTGGAACTACGAGCAGTACTTC.

This chain connects TRBV28 to TRBJ1-4; D may be TRBD1 (5 bases). The CDR3 loop spans 15 amino acids. The ends were cut back, 5 bases at V and 3 bases at J, with 13 bases in the middle. Looked up from germline, CDR1 is MDHEN and CDR2 is SYDVKM. The chain's CDR3 is CASSTSGTANEKLFF. The DNA of the CDR3 is TGTGCCAGCAGTACATCCGGGACGGCTAATGAAAAACTGTTTTTT.

In its sample, this clonotype was seen a few times. This chain joins TRBV29-1 and TRBJ2-1; TRBD2 matches 16 bases. V dropped 7 bases and J dropped 0; count of bases not matched to a gene: 6. CDR1 SQVTM and CDR2 ANQGSEA come from the germline V gene. The CDR3 extends over 17 amino acids. CDR3 sequence: CSAEGLAGGSSYNEQFF. The CDR3 DNA reads TGCAGCGCCGAGGGACTAGCGGGAGGGAGCTCCTACAATGAGCAGTTCTTC.

This rearrangement joins TRBV9 to TRBJ1-3; unclear D gene. The CDR3 length is 14 residues. Germline-derived CDR1 and CDR2 are SGDLS and YYNGEE. The germline V and J ends were trimmed by 0 bases and 6 bases, with 10 bases remaining between them. CDR3 DNA: TGTGCCAGCAGCGTAGCGCTGGCGGAAAACACCATATATTTT. It specifies CASSVALAENTIYF. Supplemented by reference TRBV9 and TRBJ1-3, the full variable domain reads DSGVTQTPKHLITATGQRVTLRCSPRSGDLSVYWYQQSLDQGLQFLIQYYNGEERAKGNILERFSAQQFPDLHSELNLSSLELGDSALYFCASSVALAENTIYFGEGSWLTVV.

The chain joins TRBV4-3 to TRBJ2-5, with D uncertain. V was cut by 3 bases and J by 6 bases, with 11 bases left in between. Germline assignment: CDR1 LGHNA and CDR2 YSLEER. This CDR3 spans 13 amino acids. CDR3 in amino acids: CASSQALVQTQYF. The CDR3 DNA sequence: TGCGCCAGCAGCCAGGCCCTAGTGCAGACCCAGTACTTC.

V and J are TRBV25-1 and TRBJ1-2; 10 nucleotides align to TRBD1. Germline V gene data show CDR1 as MGHDK and CDR2 as SYGVNS. After removal of 5 bases from V and 5 bases from J, the junction contained 5 bases not matched to a gene. The length of the CDR3 is 14 residues. The CDR3 protein is CASSRDRGPYGYTF. The DNA for the CDR3 is TGTGCCAGCAGTCGGGACAGGGGACCTTATGGCTACACCTTC.

This clonotype was seen a handful of times. The V gene is TRBV29-1, the J gene TRBJ2-6; D perhaps matches TRBD1 (5 bases). Between the trimmed V and J ends, which lost 6 bases and 0 bases, there was a span of 15 bases. This CDR3 is 16 amino acids long. Germline lookup yields CDR1 SQVTM and CDR2 ANQGSEA. The DNA for the CDR3 is TGCAGCGTAGGCAGGGTTATTGGCTCTGGGGCCAACGTCCTGACTTTC. It codes for CSVGRVIGSGANVLTF.